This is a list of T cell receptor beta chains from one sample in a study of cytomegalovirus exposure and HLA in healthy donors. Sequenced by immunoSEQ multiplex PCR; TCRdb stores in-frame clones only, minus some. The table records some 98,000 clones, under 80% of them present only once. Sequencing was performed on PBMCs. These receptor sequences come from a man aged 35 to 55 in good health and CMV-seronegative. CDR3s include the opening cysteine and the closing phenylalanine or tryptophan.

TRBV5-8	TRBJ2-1	CASNLVVYNEQFF
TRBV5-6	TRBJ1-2	CASSFFRDGYTF
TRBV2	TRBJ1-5	CASSGAQNNQPQHF
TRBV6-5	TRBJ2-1	CASSFTGGLTYNEQFF
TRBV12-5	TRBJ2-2	CASGFGGRELFF
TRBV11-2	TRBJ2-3	CASSGTSGGTDTQYF
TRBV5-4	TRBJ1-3	CASSQIQGGSGNTIYF
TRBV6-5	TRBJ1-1	CASSYSRGLGNTEAFF
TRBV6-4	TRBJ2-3	CASSAGTSTDTQYF
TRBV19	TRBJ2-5	CASSGEVETQYF
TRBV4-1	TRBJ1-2	CASSPRADYGYTF
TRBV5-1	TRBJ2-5	CASSFGGTQETQYF
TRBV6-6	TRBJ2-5	CASSYATSGAQETQYF
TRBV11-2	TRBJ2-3	CASSLVGGSTDTQYF
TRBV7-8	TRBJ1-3	CASSLDRRAYGNTIYF
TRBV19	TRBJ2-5	CASSTAQWYQETQYF
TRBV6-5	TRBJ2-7	CASSSAGTGVTYEQYF
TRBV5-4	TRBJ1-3	CASSLRGGQTSGNTIYF
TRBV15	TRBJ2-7	CATGRNPGDEQYF
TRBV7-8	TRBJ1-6	CASSTPLSGSSYNSPLHF
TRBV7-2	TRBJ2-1	CASSPDTGGPHNEQFF
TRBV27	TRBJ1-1	CASSLLKGTGANTEAFF
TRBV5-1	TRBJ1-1	CASRWGGENTEAFF
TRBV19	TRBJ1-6	CASSPRTANNSPLHF
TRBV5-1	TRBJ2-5	CASGSLPQETQYF
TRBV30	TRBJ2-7	CAWSATNYEQYF
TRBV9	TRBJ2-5	CASSVLAGVETQYF
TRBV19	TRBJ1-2	CASTETAPLSGGYTF
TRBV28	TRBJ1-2	CASNGQGDGYTF
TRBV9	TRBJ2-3	CASSVVTHQTDTQYF
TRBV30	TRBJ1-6	CAWSPGGQGSPLHF
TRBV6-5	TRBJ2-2	CASSHVQNTGELFF
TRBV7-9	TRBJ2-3	CASSPTGLDTQYF
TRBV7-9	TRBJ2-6	CSSSLTFQGARGANVLTF
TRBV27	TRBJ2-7	CASSAGVYEQYF